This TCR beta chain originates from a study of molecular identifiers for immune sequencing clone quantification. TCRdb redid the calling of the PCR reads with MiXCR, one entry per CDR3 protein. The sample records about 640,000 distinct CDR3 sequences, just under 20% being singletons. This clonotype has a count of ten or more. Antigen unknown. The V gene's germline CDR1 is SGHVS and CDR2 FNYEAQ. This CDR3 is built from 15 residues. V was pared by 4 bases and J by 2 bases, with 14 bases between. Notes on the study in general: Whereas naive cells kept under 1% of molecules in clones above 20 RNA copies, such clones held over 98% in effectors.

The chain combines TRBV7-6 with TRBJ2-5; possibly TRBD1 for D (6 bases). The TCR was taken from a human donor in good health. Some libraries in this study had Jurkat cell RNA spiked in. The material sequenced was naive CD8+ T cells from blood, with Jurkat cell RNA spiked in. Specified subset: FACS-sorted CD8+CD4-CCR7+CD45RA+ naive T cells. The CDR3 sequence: CASSSTGLIQETQYF. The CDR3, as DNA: TGTGCCAGCAGCTCGACAGGTCTAATACAAGAGACCCAGTACTTC.